Following are 13 T cell receptor beta chains from one sample sequenced in a study of OX40 agonist ivuxolimab in advanced cancers. This table comes from immunoSEQ multiplex PCR, and its TCRdb copy is limited to in-frame clones, with some not included. Of 30,000 to 45,000 clones in the sample, about 90% were seen once. The sample here was CD4+ or CD8+ T cells sorted from blood, taken in a trial of the OX40 agonist ivuxolimab. The receptors here all came from an adult with an advanced solid tumor such as melanoma, head and neck, liver or kidney cancer.

The V gene is TRBV4-3, the J gene TRBJ2-7; TRBD1 aligns across 8 bases. Germline-derived CDR1 and CDR2 are LGHNA and YSLEER. The J segment lost 3 bases and the V segment lost 3 bases, leaving 4 bases of the junction unmatched. CDR3 length equals 14 residues. CDR3 region: CASSQRQGSYEQYF. In nucleotides, the CDR3 is TGCGCCAGCAGCCAGAGACAGGGGAGCTACGAGCAGTACTTC.

The J gene is TRBJ1-2, the V gene TRBV28; D not certain. Germline CDR1 reads MDHEN; CDR2 reads SYDVKM. V lost 3 bases to trimming and J lost 4 bases, with 6 bases between them. The CDR3 is made up of 12 amino acids. For the CDR3, the DNA is TGTGCCAGCAGTTTGACGAGCTATGGCTACACCTTC. Translated: CASSLTSYGYTF.

The V and J genes are TRBV2 and TRBJ2-7; D unresolved. CDR1 is SNHLY, CDR2 FYNNEI, per germline. Trimming cost V 7 bases and J 2 bases, with 18 bases left between them. The CDR3 length is 15 residues. The CDR3 here is CASMARATGAYEQYF. The CDR3 DNA sequence: TGTGCCAGCATGGCTAGGGCGACTGGAGCCTACGAGCAGTACTTC. Combining the CDR3 with reference TRBV2 and TRBJ2-7 gives the whole variable domain EPEVTQTPSHQVTQMGQEVILRCVPISNHLYFYWYRQILGQKVEFLVSFYNNEISEKSEIFDDQFSVERPDGSNFTLKIRSTKLEDSAMYFCASMARATGAYEQYFGPGTRLTVT.

The chain links TRBV7-9 to TRBJ2-5; D uncertain. The CDR3 consists of 12 residues. Per the germline V gene, CDR1 is SEHNR and CDR2 is FQNEAQ (reference sequence). The ends were cut back, 6 bases at V and 4 bases at J, with 9 bases in the middle. The CDR3 is CASSTDGETQYF. Here the CDR3 DNA reads TGTGCCAGCAGTACGGACGGAGAGACCCAGTACTTC.

This chain uses TRBV27 with TRBJ1-2; 8 positions agree with TRBD1. The CDR3 totals 14 residues. The germline gives CDR1 MNHEY, CDR2 SMNVEV (reference sequence). Unmatched junction bases numbered 3, after V lost 2 bases and J lost 4 bases. CDR3 residues: CASSLQGAGYGYTF. In nucleotides, the CDR3 is TGTGCCAGCAGTTTACAGGGGGCAGGCTATGGCTACACCTTC.

The chain is built from TRBV7-8 and TRBJ2-7, with D tentatively TRBD2 (5 bases). The CDR3 is made up of 14 amino acids. Germline V gene lookup returns CDR1 SGHVS and CDR2 FQNEAQ. The V gene lost 1 base and the J gene lost 2 bases, with 9 bases spanning the gap. The CDR3 DNA is TGTGCCAGCAGCTTAGGAGCGGTAGCCTACGAGCAGTACTTC. Translating it yields CASSLGAVAYEQYF.

V gene TRBV28 combines with J gene TRBJ2-7; TRBD1 aligns across 7 bases. The J segment lost 1 base and the V segment lost 4 bases, leaving 10 bases of the junction unmatched. Germline CDR1 reads MDHEN; CDR2 reads SYDVKM. The CDR3 runs to 16 residues. The CDR3 coding sequence is TGTGCCAGCAGTTCCCTAAGACAGGGTCGTTCCTACGAGCAGTACTTC. Translated: CASSSLRQGRSYEQYF.

V usage is TRBV2 and J usage is TRBJ2-1; 11 bases line up with TRBD1. V was pared by 5 bases and J by 3 bases, with 9 bases of the junction left unmatched. The CDR3 extends over 17 amino acids. The germline CDR1 and CDR2 sequences are SNHLY and FYNNEI. CDR3 nucleotides: TGTGCCAGCAGTATCCCGGACAGGGGGCTTAGCTACAATGAGCAGTTCTTC. It is translated as CASSIPDRGLSYNEQFF.

The table lists this clone with a count of one. The chain carries TRBV19 and TRBJ2-1, with D hard to call. V dropped 3 bases and J dropped 6 bases, with 12 bases sitting between them. The V gene's germline CDR1 is LNHDA and CDR2 SQIVND (reference sequence). The CDR3 has 14 residues. CDR3 DNA sequence: TGTGCCAGTAGTATTTCCCCAGGTTCCAATGAGCAGTTCTTC. Translation: CASSISPGSNEQFF. Filled out from reference TRBV19 and TRBJ2-1, the complete variable domain reads DGGITQSPKYLFRKEGQNVTLSCEQNLNHDAMYWYRQDPGQGLRLIYYSQIVNDFQKGDIAEGYSVSREKKESFPLTVTSAQKNPTAFYLCASSISPGSNEQFFGPGTRLTVL.

V usage is TRBV7-9 and J usage is TRBJ2-3, with D uncertain. This CDR3 is built from 12 residues. Trimming pared 5 bases from V and 6 bases from J, leaving 9 bases between. Germline V lookup: CDR1 SEHNR, CDR2 FQNEAQ (reference sequence). CDR3 sequence reads: CASSPSGDTQYF. CDR3 in DNA: TGTGCCAGCAGCCCCTCCGGTGATACGCAGTATTTT. The variable domain in full, completed from reference TRBV7-9 and TRBJ2-3, reads DTGVSQNPRHKITKRGQNVTFRCDPISEHNRLYWYRQTLGQGPEFLTYFQNEAQLEKSRLLSDRFSAERPKGSFSTLEIQRTEQGDSAMYLCASSPSGDTQYFGPGTRLTVL.

The chain has TRBV7-9 and TRBJ2-7, with 7 bases that match TRBD1. The CDR3 extends over 14 amino acids. Germline V gives CDR1 SEHNR, CDR2 FQNEAQ (reference sequence). The V segment lost 3 bases and the J segment 4 bases; nucleotides outside the gene matches: 6. The CDR3 is CASSFGQGVYEQYF. CDR3 nucleotides: TGTGCCAGCAGCTTTGGGCAGGGGGTGTACGAGCAGTACTTC.

This chain uses TRBV27 with TRBJ2-7; D gene uncertain. Germline assignment: CDR1 MNHEY and CDR2 SMNVEV (reference sequence). CDR3 length equals 13 residues. Trimming took 2 bases from V and 2 from J, leaving 7 bases between them. In DNA form, the CDR3 reads TGTGCCAGCAGTTTAGCGATCACCTACGAGCAGTACTTC. Translation: CASSLAITYEQYF.

This sequence joins TRBV19 and TRBJ2-5, with D tentatively TRBD2 (5 bases). The germline V and J ends were trimmed by 5 bases and 0 bases, with 13 bases remaining between them. CDR3 size: 15 residues. The germline V gene encodes CDR1 LNHDA and CDR2 SQIVND (reference sequence). The CDR3 sequence is CASSHPERHQETQYF. The CDR3 DNA follows: TGTGCCAGTAGTCATCCGGAGCGGCACCAAGAGACCCAGTACTTC. Full variable domain (outside the CDR3, taken from reference TRBV19 and TRBJ2-5): DGGITQSPKYLFRKEGQNVTLSCEQNLNHDAMYWYRQDPGQGLRLIYYSQIVNDFQKGDIAEGYSVSREKKESFPLTVTSAQKNPTAFYLCASSHPERHQETQYFGPGTRLLVL.